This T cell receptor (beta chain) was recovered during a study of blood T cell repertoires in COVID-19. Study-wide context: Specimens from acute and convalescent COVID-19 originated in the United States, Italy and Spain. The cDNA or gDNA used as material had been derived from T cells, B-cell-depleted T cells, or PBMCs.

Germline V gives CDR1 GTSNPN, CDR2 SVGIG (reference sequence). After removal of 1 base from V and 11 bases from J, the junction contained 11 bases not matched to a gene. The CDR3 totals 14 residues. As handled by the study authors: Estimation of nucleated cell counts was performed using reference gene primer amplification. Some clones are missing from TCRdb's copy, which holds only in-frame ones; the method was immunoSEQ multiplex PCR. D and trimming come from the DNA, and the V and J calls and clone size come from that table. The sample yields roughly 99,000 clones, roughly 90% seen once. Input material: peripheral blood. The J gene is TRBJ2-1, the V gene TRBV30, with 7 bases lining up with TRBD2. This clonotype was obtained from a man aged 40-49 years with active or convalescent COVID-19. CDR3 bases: TGTGCCTGGAGTGAGTCTAGCGGAAATAATCAGCAGTTCTTC. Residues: CAWSESSGNNQQFF. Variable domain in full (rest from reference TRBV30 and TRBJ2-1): SQTIHQWPATLVQPVGSPLSLECTVEGTSNPNLYWYRQAAGRGLQLLFYSVGIGQISSEVPQNLSASRPQDRQFILSSKKLLLSDSGFYLCAWSESSGNNQQFFGPGTRLTVL.